This T cell receptor (beta chain) comes out of a study of T cell repertoires in cytomegalovirus infection. Study-wide context: Public TCR beta signature analysis indicated the presence of both CMV infection and matching HLA type.

This clonotype was counted ten times or more. Its antigen is still unknown. One entry per CDR3 protein, called by TCRdb with MiXCR from the reads. The table includes 450,000 to 600,000 distinct CDR3 sequences, around 11% detected once. With 5 bases removed from V and 1 base from J, the gap between germline ends came to 19 bases. CDR3 length equals 17 residues. Germline values: CDR1 LNHDA, CDR2 SQIVND (reference sequence). General study results and limits: Of the TCR beta families, the public ones yielded a cumulative frequency that identified carriers of CMV plus the relevant HLA. Clonotype analysis showed dominance of the ex vivo response by HLA-C-restricted CMV-specific TCR beta clonotypes.

Sample: PBMCs. This chain uses TRBV19 with TRBJ2-3; D tentatively fits TRBD1 or TRBD2 (5 bases each). The receptor was isolated from a human donor in good health (CMV status not recorded). Some clones in this sample may be carry-over from other donors' samples. The chain's CDR3 is CASSPRVQEDRTDTQYF. The CDR3 DNA is TGTGCCAGTAGTCCCAGGGTTCAGGAGGACCGCACAGATACGCAGTATTTT.